These 14 T cell receptor beta chains were sequenced from one sample in a study of technical replicates of blood from several donors. The method was immunoSEQ multiplex PCR; TCRdb's version includes in-frame clones alone and lacks a portion of them. The sample lists roughly 56,000 clones, 90% to 95% seen once, with approximately 3.4% in the top ten. Source material: PBMCs. The receptors were gathered from a human donor in good health. Some clones in this sample may be carry-over from other donors' samples.

The V gene is TRBV5-4, the J gene TRBJ2-1; D remains unclear. The V and J ends lost 4 bases and 7 bases respectively, with 6 bases between them. The CDR3 totals 11 residues. CDR1 and CDR2 (germline): SGHNT, YYREEE (reference sequence). This chain's CDR3 is CASSVGNEQFF. CDR3 DNA sequence: TGTGCCAGCAGCGTCGGGAATGAGCAGTTCTTC.

The rearrangement links TRBV5-6 to TRBJ2-1; 9 bases fit TRBD2. The CDR3 has 16 amino acids. Germline V CDR1 and CDR2: SGHDT, YYEEEE. V gave up 2 bases and J gave up 10 bases; unmatched junction bases: 13. Here the CDR3 DNA reads TGTGCCAGCAGCTTTCCCCCGACTAGCGGTTTTCGGGAGCAGTTCTTC. Translating it yields CASSFPPTSGFREQFF.

The chain couples TRBV5-6 to TRBJ2-3; 9 bases fit TRBD1. Germline V gives CDR1 SGHDT, CDR2 YYEEEE. J was trimmed by 2 bases and V by 4 bases; bases with no gene match: 8. The CDR3 runs 16 residues. For the CDR3, the DNA is TGTGCCAGCAGCCTCCGCGGGACAGGGTTCACAGATACGCAGTATTTT. Translated: CASSLRGTGFTDTQYF. Combining the CDR3 with reference TRBV5-6 and TRBJ2-3 gives the whole variable domain DAGVTQSPTHLIKTRGQQVTLRCSPKSGHDTVSWYQQALGQGPQFIFQYYEEEERQRGNFPDRFSGHQFPNYSSELNVNALLLGDSALYLCASSLRGTGFTDTQYFGPGTRLTVL.

V is TRBV7-2 and J is TRBJ1-5, with 8 bases that match TRBD1. The CDR3 contains 16 residues. The V segment lost 2 bases and the J segment 2 bases; nucleotides outside the gene matches: 5. Germline assignment: CDR1 SGHTA and CDR2 FQGNSA. The CDR3 DNA sequence: TGTGCCAGCAGCTTAACAGGGGGATATGGCAATCAGCCCCAGCATTTT. Its protein product is CASSLTGGYGNQPQHF. Variable domain in full (rest from reference TRBV7-2 and TRBJ1-5): GAGVSQSPSNKVTEKGKDVELRCDPISGHTALYWYRQSLGQGLEFLIYFQGNSAPDKSGLPSDRFSAERTGGSVSTLTIQRTQQEDSAVYLCASSLTGGYGNQPQHFGDGTRLSIL.

CDR3 nucleotide sequence: TGTGCCAGCGGCGGACAGGTCCAAGAGACCCAGTACTTC. Its translation is CASGGQVQETQYF. The chain employs TRBV6-5 and TRBJ2-5, with 7 nucleotides matching TRBD1. Germline V gene sequence: CDR1 MNHEY, CDR2 SVGAGI. V gave up 8 bases and J gave up 1 base; unmatched junction bases: 4. The CDR3 is 13 amino acids.

This clone was picked up one time. J is TRBJ1-1 and V is TRBV21-1; TRBD1, the table's D call, lacks a check against the DNA. TRBV21-1 is a recognized pseudogene. The CDR3 has 15 residues. CDR3 protein: CASSKRTGMNTEAFF. The CDR3 bases are TGTGCCAGCAGCAAACGGACAGGGATGAACACTGAAGCTTTCTTT.

The gene calls are TRBV2 and TRBJ1-1, with a weak D call TRBD1 (5 bases). The CDR3 is made up of 12 amino acids. CDR1 and CDR2 (germline): SNHLY, FYNNEI. V lost 7 bases to trimming and J lost 3 bases, with 9 bases between them. CDR3 sequence (DNA): TGTGCCAGCAACCCAGGGTACACTGAAGCTTTCTTT. It codes for CASNPGYTEAFF.

The gene calls are TRBV7-7 and TRBJ1-1; TRBD1 might be the D (5 bases). V shed 5 bases and J shed 7 bases, with 17 bases lying between them. The CDR3 extends over 14 amino acids. Looked up from germline, CDR1 is SSHAT and CDR2 is FNYEAQ (reference sequence). Written as DNA, the CDR3 is TGTGCCAGCAGCACCCGCGGGGGAAGGAGTGAAGCTTTCTTT. Translation gives CASSTRGGRSEAFF.

This clone was detected once. The V gene is TRBV4-2, the J gene TRBJ1-1; D remains unclear. Germline V gene lookup returns CDR1 LGHNA and CDR2 YNFKEQ. This CDR3 has 14 residues. Trimming took 3 bases from V and 1 from J, leaving 9 bases between them. The CDR3 sequence is CASSHPDKNTEAFF. For the CDR3, the DNA is TGTGCCAGCAGCCACCCCGACAAGAACACTGAAGCTTTCTTT.

This sequence joins TRBV4-1 and TRBJ2-5; 8 nucleotides match TRBD2. V was pared by 0 bases and J by 5 bases, with 5 bases of the junction left unmatched. Per germline, CDR1 MGHRA and CDR2 YSYEKL. The CDR3 loop spans 15 amino acids. CDR3 DNA sequence: TGCGCCAGCAGCCAAGATGGGGGACTAGGGGAGACCCAGTACTTC. This sequence encodes CASSQDGGLGETQYF.

The chain links TRBV29-1 to TRBJ1-6, with 7 bases lining up with TRBD1. The CDR3 contains 13 residues. Germline CDR1 is SQVTM and CDR2 is ANQGSEA. J gave up 7 bases and V 6 bases, and 6 bases lay outside the gene matches. CDR3 DNA sequence: TGCAGCGTGGGGGACAGTACGAATTCACCCCTCCACTTT. Protein sequence: CSVGDSTNSPLHF.

In this sample, this clone turned up once. V usage is TRBV5-5 and J usage is TRBJ2-7; 7 positions agree with TRBD1. The CDR3 is 14 amino acids. Losses at the gene ends were 4 bases for V and 4 bases for J; bases not matched to a gene: 8. Germline CDR1 and CDR2: SGHKS and YYEKEE (reference sequence). CDR3 loop: CASSTGQASYEQYF. Written as DNA, the CDR3 is TGTGCCAGCAGCACAGGACAGGCCTCGTACGAGCAGTACTTC.

The chain couples TRBV19 to TRBJ1-2; 9 nucleotides match TRBD1. The CDR3 runs to 16 residues. The trim removed 5 bases at V and 4 bases at J, leaving 11 bases unmatched. Germline CDR1 and CDR2: LNHDA and SQIVND (reference sequence). The CDR3 region is CASSSGGDRAFYGYTF. CDR3 coding DNA: TGTGCCAGTAGTTCCGGGGGGGACAGGGCCTTCTATGGCTACACCTTC. Looking up the rest from reference TRBV19 and TRBJ1-2 gives the full variable domain: DGGITQSPKYLFRKEGQNVTLSCEQNLNHDAMYWYRQDPGQGLRLIYYSQIVNDFQKGDIAEGYSVSREKKESFPLTVTSAQKNPTAFYLCASSSGGDRAFYGYTFGSGTRLTVV.

The V gene is TRBV7-9, the J gene TRBJ2-1; weak D call: TRBD2 (6 bases). Looked up from germline, CDR1 is SEHNR and CDR2 is FQNEAQ (reference sequence). V lost 5 bases and J 4 bases, leaving 15 bases between the germline ends. This CDR3 comprises 15 residues. The CDR3 is CASSLGTGVYNEQFF. DNA of the CDR3: TGTGCCAGCAGCCTCGGGACTGGGGTATACAATGAGCAGTTCTTC.